The 28 T cell receptor beta chains in this list originate from one sample, sequenced in a study of blood T cell repertoires in COVID-19. The data were produced by immunoSEQ multiplex PCR, yet TCRdb's version contains in-frame clones alone and is incomplete. The sample records roughly 230,000 clones, 80% to 90% being singletons. Sequenced sample: peripheral blood. These receptors all come from an elderly woman with COVID-19, enrolled during active disease.

This sequence joins TRBV10-2 and TRBJ1-5; 9 positions agree with TRBD1. Germline CDR1 WSHSY, CDR2 SAAADI. This CDR3 contains 15 residues. With 0 bases clipped from V and 6 bases from J, the junction kept 3 bases outside the gene matches. CDR3 sequence reads: CASSESGQGGQPQHF. The CDR3 nucleotides are TGCGCCAGCAGTGAGTCGGGACAGGGTGGTCAGCCCCAGCATTTT.

The chain joins TRBV15 to TRBJ1-5; D remains ambiguous. The germline V gene encodes CDR1 LNHNV and CDR2 YYDKDF (reference sequence). The CDR3 has 15 amino acids. The V gene lost 0 bases and the J gene lost 7 bases, with 13 bases spanning the gap. CDR3 sequence reads: CATSRDPRGNQPQHF. The CDR3 DNA sequence: TGTGCCACCAGCAGAGATCCGCGGGGAAACCAGCCCCAGCATTTT.

The chain combines TRBV20-1 with TRBJ2-7; no definite D call. Trimming shortened V by 3 bases and J by 2 bases, and 11 bases separated the two germline ends. The CDR3 spans 13 residues. Germline CDR1 DFQATT, CDR2 SNEGSKA (reference sequence). CDR3 nucleotides: TGCAGTGCTAGTTTTGCGGTAGCCTACGAGCAGTACTTC. Protein: CSASFAVAYEQYF.

This clone was seen only once. The chain recombines TRBV5-1 with TRBJ2-2; D remains ambiguous. Germline V lookup: CDR1 SGHRS, CDR2 YFSETQ. Deletions cut 1 base from V and 4 bases from J, with 5 bases between. This CDR3 comprises 13 residues. The CDR3 nucleotides are TGCGCCAGCAGCTTGCTCGTCACCGGGGAGCTGTTTTTT. It translates to CASSLLVTGELFF.

The chain recombines TRBV7-2 with TRBJ2-3; the match to TRBD2 covers 11 bases. This CDR3 is built from 17 residues. Trimming cost V 0 bases and J 1 base; bases outside gene matches: 3. Germline CDR1 SGHTA, CDR2 FQGNSA. CDR3 nucleotide sequence: TGTGCCAGCAGCTTAGCGAATAGCGGGGGGGGCACAGATACGCAGTATTTT. It codes for CASSLANSGGGTDTQYF.

The chain employs TRBV4-3 and TRBJ2-1; TRBD1 aligns across 9 bases. Germline V CDR1 and CDR2: LGHNA, YSLEER. The V and J ends lost 2 bases and 5 bases, in that order; junction bases with no gene match: 7. The CDR3 is 16 residues long. This chain's CDR3 is CASSQLPGQGHNEQFF. CDR3 coding DNA: TGCGCCAGCAGCCAATTACCGGGACAGGGACACAATGAGCAGTTCTTC.

This clone was detected a few times. The rearrangement joins TRBV9 to TRBJ1-2, with 10 nucleotides matching TRBD1. The V and J ends lost 3 bases and 5 bases, in that order; junction bases with no gene match: 4. Germline CDR1 SGDLS, CDR2 YYNGEE. There are 14 residues in the CDR3. CDR3: CASSAGQGRYGYTF. The CDR3, as DNA: TGTGCCAGCAGCGCGGGACAGGGGCGGTATGGCTACACCTTC. The whole variable domain, remainder taken from reference TRBV9 and TRBJ1-2, is DSGVTQTPKHLITATGQRVTLRCSPRSGDLSVYWYQQSLDQGLQFLIQYYNGEERAKGNILERFSAQQFPDLHSELNLSSLELGDSALYFCASSAGQGRYGYTFGSGTRLTVV.

This sequence joins TRBV7-2 and TRBJ2-1; 8 bases line up with TRBD1. Germline loops: CDR1 SGHTA, CDR2 FQGNSA. Trimming at V came to 1 base and at J to 4 bases, leaving 3 bases not matched to a gene. The length of the CDR3 is 15 residues. As DNA, the CDR3 is TGTGCCAGCAGCTTAGGCAGGGGGCTTTACAATGAGCAGTTCTTC. Translation: CASSLGRGLYNEQFF.

The chain combines TRBV10-3 with TRBJ1-4; TRBD1 aligns across 9 bases. The CDR3 is made up of 12 amino acids. The trim removed 10 bases at V and 10 bases at J, leaving 7 bases unmatched. Germline V CDR1 and CDR2: ENHRY, SYGVKD. The CDR3 DNA reads TGTGCCACGTGGACAGGGGATGGAAAACTGTTTTTT. This codes for CATWTGDGKLFF.

The rearrangement links TRBV3-1 (or the pseudogene TRBV3-2) to TRBJ2-7, with a tentative D call TRBD2 (5 bases). The CDR3 extends over 13 amino acids. V shed 5 bases and J shed 2 bases, with 10 bases lying between them. In germline, CDR1 is LGHDT, CDR2 YNNKEL (reference sequence). CDR3 sequence (DNA): TGTGCCAGCAGCTATCTAGCAGCCTACGAGCAGTACTTC. It is translated as CASSYLAAYEQYF.

This clone was seen a few times. Within the sample, other DNA sequences also encode this same CDR3. The chain recombines TRBV6-4 with TRBJ1-2; D possibly corresponds to TRBD1 (6 bases). V was trimmed by 6 bases and J by 2 bases, leaving 10 bases between them. Germline CDR1 is MRHNA and CDR2 is SNTAGT. The CDR3 runs 13 residues. In DNA, the CDR3 is TGTGCCAGCAGGCCCCAGGGGAACTATGGCTACACCTTC. Translated, it gives CASRPQGNYGYTF.

V usage is TRBV7-6 and J usage is TRBJ1-5, with D hard to call. Trimming pared 4 bases from V and 6 bases from J, leaving 7 bases between. The CDR3 loop spans 12 amino acids. Germline V gives CDR1 SGHVS, CDR2 FNYEAQ. CDR3 DNA: TGTGCCAGCAGCTCTCCCCTTCAGCCCCAGCATTTT. This encodes CASSSPLQPQHF. Full variable domain (rest looked up from reference TRBV7-6 and TRBJ1-5): GAGVSQSPRYKVTKRGQDVALRCDPISGHVSLYWYRQALGQGPEFLTYFNYEAQQDKSGLPNDRFSAERPEGSISTLTIQRTEQRDSAMYRCASSSPLQPQHFGDGTRLSIL.

This clone was detected only a few times. J is TRBJ1-2 and V is TRBV2, with a tentative D call TRBD1 (6 bases). The V end lost 6 bases, the J end lost 12 bases, and 14 bases lay between the germline ends. Per the germline V gene, CDR1 is SNHLY and CDR2 is FYNNEI. The CDR3 totals 11 residues. The CDR3 nucleotides read TGTGCCAGCAGGGCCCAGGGGCGCGACACCTTC. Its protein is CASRAQGRDTF.

The CDR3 sequence is CSVAHRGMNTEAFF. In DNA, the CDR3 is TGCAGCGTGGCCCACAGGGGTATGAACACTGAAGCTTTCTTT. The V call is TRBV29-1, the J call TRBJ1-1, with 7 positions matching TRBD1. The V and J ends lost 6 bases and 0 bases, in that order; junction bases with no gene match: 7. CDR3 length: 14 amino acids. Germline V gene lookup returns CDR1 SQVTM and CDR2 ANQGSEA.

The rearrangement uses TRBV19 and TRBJ1-4; tentatively, D is TRBD1 (5 bases). V lost 7 bases and J lost 2, with 14 bases in between. In germline, CDR1 is LNHDA, CDR2 SQIVND (reference sequence). The CDR3 is made up of 15 amino acids. CDR3 in DNA: TGTGCCAGTATCCCCCGCGGGGGGACTAATGAAAAACTGTTTTTT. Translating it yields CASIPRGGTNEKLFF.

This clone was seen more than once but under ten times. The chain employs TRBV6-5 and TRBJ2-7; TRBD1 aligns across 9 bases. The V gene's germline CDR1 is MNHEY and CDR2 SVGAGI. V dropped 10 bases and J dropped 5; count of bases not matched to a gene: 12. The CDR3 contains 14 residues. CDR3 sequence (DNA): TGTGCCACGCAGGGGACAGGGAAATCCAACGAGCAGTACGTC. Translated, it gives CATQGTGKSNEQYV.

J is TRBJ1-5 and V is TRBV19; possible D gene TRBD1, 6 bases. Germline assignment: CDR1 LNHDA and CDR2 SQIVND (reference sequence). Trimming removed 4 bases at V and 3 bases at J, with 13 bases between. The CDR3 length is 15 residues. CDR3 sequence (DNA): TGTGCCAGTAGTAATGTAGGGGGATCCAATCAGCCCCAGCATTTT. It specifies CASSNVGGSNQPQHF.

This chain uses TRBV19 with TRBJ2-1, with 8 bases matching TRBD2. In germline, CDR1 is LNHDA, CDR2 SQIVND (reference sequence). Unmatched junction bases numbered 4, after V lost 3 bases and J lost 0 bases. CDR3 length: 16 residues. The CDR3 reads CASSINRGGSYNEQFF. Written as DNA, the CDR3 is TGTGCCAGTAGTATCAACCGGGGGGGCTCCTACAATGAGCAGTTCTTC.

The rearrangement links TRBV27 to TRBJ1-6, with D maybe TRBD1 (6 bases). V dropped 6 bases and J dropped 0 bases, with 12 bases sitting between them. CDR3 length: 16 residues. Germline loops: CDR1 MNHEY, CDR2 SMNVEV (reference sequence). CDR3 in amino acids: CASRGAGPSYNSPLHF. The CDR3 nucleotides are TGTGCCAGCAGGGGGGCAGGTCCCTCCTATAATTCACCCCTCCACTTT.

This clone is a singleton in its sample. V and J are TRBV10-1 and TRBJ1-2; no reliable D call. Per the germline V gene, CDR1 is WNHNN and CDR2 is SYGVQD (reference sequence). Trimming took 2 bases from V and 8 from J, leaving 15 bases between them. This CDR3 contains 14 residues. CDR3 residues: CASSERRTEIGYTF. CDR3 nucleotides: TGCGCCAGCAGTGAGCGCAGAACAGAAATAGGCTACACCTTC.

The V gene is TRBV6-2 or TRBV6-3, the J gene TRBJ2-4, with D perhaps matching TRBD1 (6 bases). The CDR3 runs to 17 residues. The V end was cut by 5 bases, the J end by 8 bases, with 25 bases between. Germline CDR1 is MNHEY and CDR2 is SVGEGT. The CDR3 DNA follows: TGTGCCAGCAGTCCCTACCCACCAAGGACAGTTATTTACATTCAGTACTTC. It specifies CASSPYPPRTVIYIQYF.

The J gene is TRBJ2-1, the V gene TRBV4-1; D is uncertain. With 0 bases removed from V and 8 bases from J, the gap between germline ends came to 11 bases. Germline CDR1 is MGHRA and CDR2 is YSYEKL. The CDR3 spans 14 residues. The CDR3 nucleotides are TGCGCCAGCAGCCAAGATTTGGCTCGGGATGAGCAGTTCTTC. Its translation is CASSQDLARDEQFF.

The chain carries TRBV5-4 and TRBJ1-2; D perhaps matches TRBD1 (6 bases). The CDR3 consists of 14 residues. Deletions cut 1 base from V and 2 bases from J, with 9 bases between. Germline CDR1 SGHNT, CDR2 YYREEE (reference sequence). CDR3 in DNA: TGTGCCAGCAGCTTGACAGGGATGAACTATGGCTACACCTTC. This translates into CASSLTGMNYGYTF.

The chain is built from TRBV3-1 (or the pseudogene TRBV3-2) and TRBJ1-1; D might be TRBD1 (6 bases). CDR1 is LGHDT, CDR2 YNNKEL, per germline (reference sequence). The CDR3 loop spans 13 amino acids. Trimming stripped 6 bases from V and 4 bases from J, with 12 bases between. The CDR3 here is CASRGGGFTEAFF. As DNA, the CDR3 is TGTGCCAGCAGAGGGGGGGGGTTCACTGAAGCTTTCTTT.

The genes are TRBV7-2 and TRBJ2-1; no definite D call. Per germline, CDR1 SGHTA and CDR2 FQGNSA. Trimming pared 1 base from V and 9 bases from J, leaving 16 bases between. This CDR3 is 15 amino acids long. Here the CDR3 reads CASSLEMAVITEQFF. CDR3 DNA sequence: TGTGCCAGCAGCTTAGAGATGGCGGTCATCACTGAGCAGTTCTTC.

The CDR3 sequence is CASSLDPYQETQYF. In nucleotides, the CDR3 is TGTGCCAGCAGCTTAGATCCGTACCAAGAGACCCAGTACTTC. The chain couples TRBV7-2 to TRBJ2-5, with unresolved D. Germline loops: CDR1 SGHTA, CDR2 FQGNSA. This CDR3 contains 14 residues. Trimming removed 1 base at V and 0 bases at J, with 6 bases between.

The CDR3 DNA follows: TGTGCCAGCAGCGTTAACAGGGGAAACACCATATATTTT. Its protein product is CASSVNRGNTIYF. The J gene is TRBJ1-3, the V gene TRBV3-1 (or the pseudogene TRBV3-2), with D perhaps TRBD1 (5 bases). Germline lookup yields CDR1 LGHDT and CDR2 YNNKEL (reference sequence). The V gene lost 5 bases and the J gene lost 4 bases, with 9 bases spanning the gap. This CDR3 is built from 13 residues.

The V gene is TRBV6-6, the J gene TRBJ1-5; 7 positions match TRBD1. Germline-derived CDR1 and CDR2 are MNHNY and SVGAGI (reference sequence). Unmatched junction bases numbered 4, after V lost 5 bases and J lost 3 bases. The CDR3 spans 14 residues. The CDR3 DNA reads TGTGCCAGCAGTAGGACAGGCGCCAATCAGCCCCAGCATTTT. Its translation is CASSRTGANQPQHF.